This T cell receptor beta chain was profiled in a study of chemoradiotherapy in HPV16-positive cancers. The study, taken as a whole, reports: Candidate HPV-specific clones and E7-related TCR motifs grew in tumor during treatment. In HPV16-positive patients, HPV-responsive T-cell expansion tracked better recurrence-free survival. The functional HPV-specific definition rests on just two HPV16-positive patients.

Comments on this clone: Its matching antigen is unknown.

Libraries were prepared by immunoSEQ multiplex PCR; TCRdb keeps only in-frame clonotypes and omits some of them. Of 15,000 or so clones in the sample, 60% to 80% were seen once. Repeated repertoire sampling spanned the course of chemoradiotherapy. J gave up 9 bases and V 4 bases, and 4 bases lay outside the gene matches. Looked up from germline, CDR1 is MNHEY and CDR2 is SMNVEV (reference sequence). The CDR3 covers 12 residues. This TCR was sampled from a human donor with HPV-associated anogenital cancer. V gene TRBV27 combines with J gene TRBJ1-1; 8 nucleotides align to TRBD1. This material was collected from a patient who underwent chemoradiotherapy. The CDR3 sequence: CASSSRQGKAFF. CDR3 in DNA: TGTGCCAGCAGTTCGCGACAGGGGAAAGCTTTCTTT.